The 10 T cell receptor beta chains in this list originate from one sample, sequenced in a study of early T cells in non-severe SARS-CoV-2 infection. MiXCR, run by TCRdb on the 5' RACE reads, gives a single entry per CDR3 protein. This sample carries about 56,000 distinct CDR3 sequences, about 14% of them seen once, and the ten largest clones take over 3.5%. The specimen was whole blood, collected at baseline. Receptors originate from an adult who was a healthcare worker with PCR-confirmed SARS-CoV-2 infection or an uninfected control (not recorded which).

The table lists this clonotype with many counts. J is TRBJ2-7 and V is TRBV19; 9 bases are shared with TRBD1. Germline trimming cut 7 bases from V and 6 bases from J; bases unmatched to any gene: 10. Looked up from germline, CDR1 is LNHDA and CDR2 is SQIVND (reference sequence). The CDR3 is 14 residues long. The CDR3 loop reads CASKETQGAGEQYF. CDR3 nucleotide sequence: TGTGCCAGTAAGGAAACACAGGGGGCGGGCGAGCAGTACTTC.

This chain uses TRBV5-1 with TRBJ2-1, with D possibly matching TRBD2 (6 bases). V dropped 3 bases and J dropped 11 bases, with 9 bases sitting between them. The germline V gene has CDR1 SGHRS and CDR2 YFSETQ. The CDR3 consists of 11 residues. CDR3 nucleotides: TGCGCCAGCAGCTCTAGCGATCAGCAGTTCTTC. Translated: CASSSSDQQFF.

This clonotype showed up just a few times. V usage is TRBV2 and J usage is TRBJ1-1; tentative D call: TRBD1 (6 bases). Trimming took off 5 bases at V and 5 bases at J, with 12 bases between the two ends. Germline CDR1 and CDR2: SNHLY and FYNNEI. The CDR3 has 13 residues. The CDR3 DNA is TGTGCCAGCAGTCAGGGGAGCGGTACTGAAGCTTTCTTT. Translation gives CASSQGSGTEAFF.

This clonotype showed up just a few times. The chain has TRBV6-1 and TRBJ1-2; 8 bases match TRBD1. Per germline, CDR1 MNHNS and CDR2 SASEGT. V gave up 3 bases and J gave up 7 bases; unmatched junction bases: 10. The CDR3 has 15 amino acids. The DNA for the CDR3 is TGTGCCAGCAGTGAGATGTTGGGACAGGCGAGTGGCTACACCTTC. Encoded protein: CASSEMLGQASGYTF.

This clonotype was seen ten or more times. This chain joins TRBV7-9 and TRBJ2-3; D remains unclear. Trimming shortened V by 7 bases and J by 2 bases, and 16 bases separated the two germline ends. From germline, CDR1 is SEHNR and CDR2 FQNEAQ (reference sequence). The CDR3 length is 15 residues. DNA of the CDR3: TGTGCCAGCATCCCGCTCGGGTGGAACACAGATACGCAGTATTTT. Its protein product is CASIPLGWNTDTQYF.

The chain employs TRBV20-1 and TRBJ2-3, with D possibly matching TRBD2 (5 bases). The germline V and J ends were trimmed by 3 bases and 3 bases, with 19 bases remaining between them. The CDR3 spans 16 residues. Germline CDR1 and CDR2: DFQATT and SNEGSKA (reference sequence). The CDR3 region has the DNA TGCAGTGCTAGCCAAACCGGGATTAGAGGGACAGATACGCAGTATTTT. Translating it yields CSASQTGIRGTDTQYF.

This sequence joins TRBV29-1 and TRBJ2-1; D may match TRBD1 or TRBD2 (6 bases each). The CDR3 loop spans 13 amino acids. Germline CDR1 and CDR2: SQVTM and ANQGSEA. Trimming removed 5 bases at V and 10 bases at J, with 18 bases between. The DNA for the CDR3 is TGCAGCGTTCCTCCCCGGGGGCCCCTAGAGCAGTTCTTC. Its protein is CSVPPRGPLEQFF.

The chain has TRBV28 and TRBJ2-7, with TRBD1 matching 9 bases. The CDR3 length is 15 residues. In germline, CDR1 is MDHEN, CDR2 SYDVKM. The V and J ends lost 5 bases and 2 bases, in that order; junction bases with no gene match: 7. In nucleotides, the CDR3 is TGTGCCAGCAGTCCGACCGGGACAGGGCCCTACGAGCAGTACTTC. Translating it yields CASSPTGTGPYEQYF.

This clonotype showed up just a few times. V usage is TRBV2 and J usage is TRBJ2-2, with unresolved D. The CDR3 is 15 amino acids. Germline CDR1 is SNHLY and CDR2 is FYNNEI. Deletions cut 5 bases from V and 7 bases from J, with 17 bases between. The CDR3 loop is CASSINPLGNGELFF. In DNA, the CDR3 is TGTGCCAGCAGTATTAATCCTCTGGGGAACGGGGAGCTGTTTTTT. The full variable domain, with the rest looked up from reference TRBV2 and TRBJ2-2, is EPEVTQTPSHQVTQMGQEVILRCVPISNHLYFYWYRQILGQKVEFLVSFYNNEISEKSEIFDDQFSVERPDGSNFTLKIRSTKLEDSAMYFCASSINPLGNGELFFGEGSRLTVL.

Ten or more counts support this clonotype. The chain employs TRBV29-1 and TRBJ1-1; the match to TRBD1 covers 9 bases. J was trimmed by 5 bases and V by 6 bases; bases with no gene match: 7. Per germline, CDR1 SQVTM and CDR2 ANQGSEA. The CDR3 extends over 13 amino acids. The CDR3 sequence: CSVRQGGYTEAFF. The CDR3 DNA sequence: TGCAGCGTCCGACAGGGGGGCTATACTGAAGCTTTCTTT.